This T cell receptor beta chain was profiled in a study of blood T cell repertoires in COVID-19. Study summary: Both acute and convalescent COVID-19 samples were obtained from the United States, Italy and Spain. T cells, B-cell-depleted T cells, or PBMCs provided the cDNA or gDNA that served as material.

Under the authors' procedure: How many nucleated cells were present was estimated from reference gene primer amplification. Clones were read by immunoSEQ multiplex PCR, and TCRdb kept only the in-frame ones, dropping some. V, J and clone size are those of that table, while D and trimming were read from the DNA. The sample contains hundreds of thousands of clones, nearly 90% of which appear only once. Germline lookup yields CDR1 PRHDT and CDR2 FYEKMQ (reference sequence). V shed 5 bases and J shed 5 bases, with 14 bases lying between them. The CDR3 is 14 residues long. This TCR was recovered from a woman under 40 with acute or convalescent COVID-19. Sequencing was done on a sample of peripheral blood. This rearrangement joins TRBV13 to TRBJ2-3; D is unresolved. CDR3 DNA: TGTGCCAGCAGCCAAGGATTTGGCGGAGATACGCAGTATTTT. It specifies CASSQGFGGDTQYF.